One T cell receptor (beta chain) is described in this entry. TCRdb's copy holds only in-frame clones and misses some; the assay was immunoSEQ multiplex PCR. The data hold 200,000 to 300,000 clones, with roughly 77% observed a single time. This sample was taken from a study of blood T cell repertoires in COVID-19. The ends were cut back, 7 bases at V and 3 bases at J, with 12 bases in the middle. The CDR3 loop spans 13 amino acids. Germline CDR1 reads MNHEY; CDR2 reads SVGAGI. The origin of this receptor is a woman of 80 years or more with acute or convalescent COVID-19. The source material was peripheral blood. The chain combines TRBV6-5 with TRBJ1-2, with D uncertain. The CDR3, as DNA: TGTGCCAGCACCCCAACCCGGGACTATGGCTACACCTTC. It codes for CASTPTRDYGYTF.